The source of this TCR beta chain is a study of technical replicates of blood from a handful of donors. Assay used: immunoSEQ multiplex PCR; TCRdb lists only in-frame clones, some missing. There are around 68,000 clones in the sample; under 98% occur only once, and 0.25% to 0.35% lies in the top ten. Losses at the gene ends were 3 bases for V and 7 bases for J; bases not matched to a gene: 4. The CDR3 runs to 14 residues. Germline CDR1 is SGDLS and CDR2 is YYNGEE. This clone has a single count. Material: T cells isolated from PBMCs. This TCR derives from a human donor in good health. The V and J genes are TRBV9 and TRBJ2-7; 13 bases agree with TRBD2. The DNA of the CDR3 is TGTGCCAGCAGCGCGGGACTAGCGGGAAATGAGCAGTACTTC. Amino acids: CASSAGLAGNEQYF. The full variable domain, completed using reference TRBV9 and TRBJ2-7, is DSGVTQTPKHLITATGQRVTLRCSPRSGDLSVYWYQQSLDQGLQFLIQYYNGEERAKGNILERFSAQQFPDLHSELNLSSLELGDSALYFCASSAGLAGNEQYFGPGTRLTVT.